This T cell receptor (beta chain) emerged from a study of OX40 agonist ivuxolimab in advanced cancers. On this clone itself: Other DNA sequences in this specimen translate into the identical CDR3.

Assay used: immunoSEQ multiplex PCR; TCRdb lists only in-frame clones, some missing. The sample has tens of thousands of clones; about 85% are singletons. The CDR3 runs to 15 residues. V lost 0 bases to trimming and J lost 0 bases; unmatched junction nucleotides: 3. Germline lookup yields CDR1 SGHRS and CDR2 YFSETQ. The chain combines TRBV5-1 with TRBJ2-7, with TRBD2 identical over 7 bases. Here the sequenced sample was CD4+ or CD8+ T cells sorted from blood, taken in a trial of the OX40 agonist ivuxolimab. The sequence came from an adult with an advanced solid tumor such as melanoma, head and neck, liver or kidney cancer. The CDR3 reads CASSLASGSSYEQYF. The CDR3 nucleotides are TGCGCCAGCAGCTTGGCTAGCGGTTCCTCCTACGAGCAGTACTTC.